The 6 T cell receptor beta chains below were found in one sample sequenced in a study of cytomegalovirus exposure and HLA in healthy donors. The PCR ran on 60 Vbeta and 13 Jbeta primers. Clones were sequenced by immunoSEQ multiplex PCR, and TCRdb holds only the in-frame ones, with some missing. The table records 100,000 to 150,000 clones, roughly 76% of them present only once. Material for sequencing was PBMCs. These receptor sequences come from a woman in her fifties or sixties in good health and CMV-seropositive.

The rearrangement joins TRBV7-9 to TRBJ2-1; D gene uncertain. CDR3 size: 15 residues. Trimming shortened V by 4 bases and J by 6 bases, and 16 bases separated the two germline ends. Germline values: CDR1 SEHNR, CDR2 FQNEAQ (reference sequence). CDR3 sequence: CASSSVQVRFNEQFF. The DNA for the CDR3 is TGTGCCAGCAGCTCCGTTCAGGTTAGGTTCAATGAGCAGTTCTTC.

The CDR3 bases are TGTGCCACAAAAAAGGGGGCTGACACCGGGGAGCTGTTTTTT. Its translation: CATKKGADTGELFF. V usage is TRBV6-4 and J usage is TRBJ2-2; 7 nucleotides agree with TRBD1. The germline V gene has CDR1 MRHNA and CDR2 SNTAGT. The CDR3 contains 14 residues. Unmatched junction bases numbered 8, after V lost 10 bases and J lost 3 bases.

The chain employs TRBV7-2 and TRBJ1-2; TRBD1 is a possible D gene (6 bases). CDR3 size: 14 residues. V lost 4 bases and J lost 5, with 14 bases in between. Germline V gene data show CDR1 as SGHTA and CDR2 as FQGNSA. The DNA of the CDR3 is TGTGCCAGCAGCTCACAGGGTCAGCCATATGGCTACACCTTC. Translated, it gives CASSSQGQPYGYTF.

The rearrangement links TRBV7-2 to TRBJ2-7; D unresolved. The V end lost 2 bases, the J end lost 2 bases, and 19 bases lay between the germline ends. This CDR3 has 17 residues. The germline V gene has CDR1 SGHTA and CDR2 FQGNSA. The CDR3 is CASSLIYQGGAAYEQYF. DNA of the CDR3: TGTGCCAGCAGCTTAATCTACCAAGGCGGAGCTGCCTACGAGCAGTACTTC.

This chain connects TRBV12-5 to TRBJ1-5; TRBD1 matches 8 bases. Germline assignment: CDR1 LGHNT and CDR2 FRNRAP. CDR3 length: 16 amino acids. V was clipped by 5 bases and J by 6 bases; unmatched bases: 12. CDR3 sequence reads: CASGTPPGGSGQPQHF. CDR3 DNA sequence: TGTGCTAGTGGTACACCTCCAGGGGGCTCGGGTCAGCCCCAGCATTTT.

The genes are TRBV5-6 and TRBJ1-3; TRBD1 is a possible D gene (6 bases). In germline, CDR1 is SGHDT, CDR2 YYEEEE. This CDR3 is built from 14 residues. Trimming pared 6 bases from V and 4 bases from J, leaving 14 bases between. CDR3 sequence reads: CASTRRGGGNTIYF. The CDR3 nucleotides read TGTGCCAGCACCCGGAGGGGGGGAGGAAACACCATATATTTT.